The T cell receptor (beta chain) described here comes from a study of blood T cell repertoires in COVID-19. Study background: The origin of the acute and convalescent COVID-19 samples was the United States, Italy and Spain. PBMCs, B-cell-depleted T cells, or T cells were the source of the cDNA or gDNA that made up the material.

TCRdb's table, derived via immunoSEQ multiplex PCR, lists solely in-frame clones and lacks some. The sample contains over 35,000 clones, 85% of which appear only once. The origin of this receptor is a human donor in a cohort sampled during active COVID-19. Input material: peripheral blood.

The CDR3 sequence is CASSPQTSGGLYNEQFF. The CDR3 DNA follows: TGTGCCAGCTCACCACAGACTAGCGGGGGCCTTTACAATGAGCAGTTCTTC. The chain joins TRBV18 to TRBJ2-1; 12 nucleotides agree with TRBD2. Germline V gene lookup returns CDR1 KGHSH and CDR2 LQKENI. This CDR3 is built from 17 residues. J gave up 4 bases and V 1 base, and 5 bases lay outside the gene matches.